These 26 T cell receptor beta chains were all obtained from the same sample, sequenced in a study of tissue T cells after allogeneic stem cell transplantation. Libraries were prepared by immunoSEQ multiplex PCR; TCRdb keeps only in-frame clonotypes and omits some of them. This sample has fewer than 8,000 clones, with about two thirds found just once. The material was tissue from the rectum, obtained at autopsy. The receptors here all came from a woman aged 18 to 55 with breast cancer.

The V gene is TRBV7-8, the J gene TRBJ2-3; a weak D match, TRBD2 (6 bases). Germline V gene sequence: CDR1 SGHVS, CDR2 FQNEAQ. V was clipped by 5 bases and J by 6 bases, with 9 bases between them. CDR3 length equals 12 residues. The CDR3 nucleotides read TGTGCCAGCAGCCAACGGGGGGATACGCAGTATTTT. Its protein is CASSQRGDTQYF.

V is TRBV3-1 (or the pseudogene TRBV3-2) and J is TRBJ2-7; 9 nucleotides match TRBD2. The junction had 16 bases not matched to a gene; V was cut back by 0 bases and J by 1 base. Germline CDR1 and CDR2: LGHDT and YNNKEL (reference sequence). This CDR3 region has 20 residues. As DNA, the CDR3 is TGTGCCAGCAGCCAAGATGGTAGCGGGAGATATGAACTTGGATCCTACGAGCAGTACTTC. Translated, it gives CASSQDGSGRYELGSYEQYF.

This rearrangement joins TRBV20-1 to TRBJ2-1; D gene uncertain. The V end lost 0 bases, the J end lost 9 bases, and 6 bases lay between the germline ends. Germline CDR1 reads DFQATT; CDR2 reads SNEGSKA (reference sequence). The CDR3 loop spans 11 amino acids. The CDR3 region has the DNA TGCAGTGCTAGAGATAGTATTGAGCAGTTCTTC. It encodes CSARDSIEQFF.

J is TRBJ2-7 and V is TRBV4-1; 7 positions match TRBD1. V lost 1 base, J lost 3 bases, and 6 bases stayed unmatched. The CDR3 totals 15 residues. Germline-derived CDR1 and CDR2 are MGHRA and YSYEKL. Written as DNA, the CDR3 is TGCGCCAGCAGCCAAGGACAGGGCGAGGGCTACGAGCAGTACTTC. Encoded protein: CASSQGQGEGYEQYF.

The chain carries TRBV7-9 and TRBJ1-5, with 8 bases lining up with TRBD1. This CDR3 comprises 17 residues. After removal of 5 bases from V and 3 bases from J, the junction contained 12 bases not matched to a gene. Germline V gene lookup returns CDR1 SEHNR and CDR2 FQNEAQ (reference sequence). The CDR3: CASSVGSGTGVNQPQHF. The CDR3 nucleotides are TGTGCCAGCAGCGTAGGTTCCGGGACAGGCGTCAATCAGCCCCAGCATTTT.

The chain employs TRBV13 and TRBJ2-5; D possibly corresponds to TRBD2 (5 bases). Trimming removed 6 bases at V and 10 bases at J, with 12 bases between. Germline V gene sequence: CDR1 PRHDT, CDR2 FYEKMQ (reference sequence). The CDR3 runs to 11 residues. CDR3 coding DNA: TGTGCCAGCAGTGAGGTCCGGGACCAGTACTTC. It codes for CASSEVRDQYF.

CDR3 sequence reads: CASSLGELAGGEQYF. The CDR3 DNA reads as TGTGCCAGCAGCTTGGGAGAACTAGCGGGAGGGGAGCAGTACTTC. The chain combines TRBV7-2 with TRBJ2-7, with TRBD2 matching 13 bases. The germline V gene encodes CDR1 SGHTA and CDR2 FQGNSA. The V gene end was trimmed by 3 bases and the J gene end by 7 bases; junction bases not matched to a gene: 6. The CDR3 sequence is 15 residues long.

The rearrangement links TRBV2 to TRBJ1-3; D may be TRBD1 (6 bases). CDR3 length equals 13 residues. Germline CDR1 SNHLY, CDR2 FYNNEI. V was trimmed by 11 bases and J by 1 base, leaving 12 bases between them. CDR3 nucleotides: TGTGCCCGAGAAAGGGGGTCTGGAAACACCATATATTTT. Protein: CARERGSGNTIYF.

The chain uses TRBV10-3 and TRBJ2-5; 7 nucleotides line up with TRBD2. This CDR3 is built from 15 residues. V gave up 8 bases and J gave up 3 bases; unmatched junction bases: 12. Germline values: CDR1 ENHRY, CDR2 SYGVKD. The DNA for the CDR3 is TGTGCCATCCGACCGGACACTGGGGGGGAAGAGACCCAGTACTTC. Translated, it gives CAIRPDTGGEETQYF.

The rearrangement joins TRBV4-1 to TRBJ1-1; 7 bases map to TRBD1. The CDR3 spans 15 residues. The V segment lost 2 bases and the J segment 1 base; nucleotides outside the gene matches: 4. Germline V CDR1 and CDR2: MGHRA, YSYEKL. CDR3 region: CASSQPGTENTEAFF. As DNA, the CDR3 is TGCGCCAGCAGCCAACCCGGGACAGAGAACACTGAAGCTTTCTTT.

The gene calls are TRBV14 and TRBJ1-3; D remains unclear. CDR1 and CDR2 (germline): SGHDN, FVKESK. Trimming left V 2 bases short and J 3 bases short, with 8 bases between. CDR3 size: 14 residues. CDR3 nucleotide sequence: TGTGCCAGCAGCCAAATAAGGAGTGGAAACACCATATATTTT. Protein product: CASSQIRSGNTIYF.

The gene calls are TRBV30 and TRBJ1-2, with no clear D. Looked up from germline, CDR1 is GTSNPN and CDR2 is SVGIG (reference sequence). The CDR3 is made up of 13 amino acids. Trimming removed 4 bases at V and 8 bases at J, with 17 bases between. The CDR3 nucleotides are TGTGCCTGGACCCCCCAGGTTCACCAAGGCTACACCTTC. Protein: CAWTPQVHQGYTF.

The chain joins TRBV11-2 to TRBJ2-5; a possible D gene is TRBD2 (5 bases). Trimming stripped 5 bases from V and 9 bases from J, with 19 bases between. Germline V gene sequence: CDR1 SGHAT, CDR2 FQNNGV. This CDR3 region has 14 residues. The CDR3 DNA is TGTGCCAGCAGCCCCGGACTTTCCGGAGACGCCCAGTACTTC. Its protein is CASSPGLSGDAQYF.

The chain recombines TRBV3-1 (or the pseudogene TRBV3-2) with TRBJ2-1; 11 bases line up with TRBD2. The CDR3 consists of 13 residues. J lost 8 bases, V lost 7 bases, and 4 bases had no gene match. Germline loops: CDR1 LGHDT, CDR2 YNNKEL (reference sequence). CDR3 sequence (DNA): TGTGCCAGCACCGGGACTAGCGGTTATGAGCAGTTCTTC. This translates into CASTGTSGYEQFF.

The chain recombines TRBV15 with TRBJ2-7; D uncertain. This CDR3 contains 13 residues. Germline V gives CDR1 LNHNV, CDR2 YYDKDF (reference sequence). Trimming pared 0 bases from V and 2 bases from J, leaving 5 bases between. The CDR3 loop reads CATSRDQAYEQYF. The CDR3 nucleotides read TGTGCCACCAGCAGAGATCAGGCCTACGAGCAGTACTTC.

This chain connects TRBV19 to TRBJ1-2, with D unclear. The CDR3 extends over 14 amino acids. Germline CDR1 and CDR2: LNHDA and SQIVND (reference sequence). Trimming pared 7 bases from V and 2 bases from J, leaving 14 bases between. CDR3: CASIAREGNYGYTF. Written as DNA, the CDR3 is TGTGCCAGTATAGCGAGGGAGGGAAACTATGGCTACACCTTC.

The chain combines TRBV5-4 with TRBJ1-4; 7 nucleotides line up with TRBD1. CDR1 SGHNT and CDR2 YYREEE come from the germline V gene (reference sequence). The length of the CDR3 is 14 residues. The V and J ends lost 2 bases and 7 bases, in that order; junction bases with no gene match: 5. The CDR3 DNA reads as TGTGCCAGCAGCTTAGGGGGCGCTGGTGAAAAACTGTTTTTT. The encoded protein is CASSLGGAGEKLFF.

The chain is built from TRBV7-6 and TRBJ1-5; 8 bases match TRBD1. CDR3 size: 16 residues. Germline V lookup: CDR1 SGHVS, CDR2 FNYEAQ. V lost 4 bases, J lost 0 bases, and 5 bases stayed unmatched. The CDR3 sequence is CASSSGQGLSNQPQHF. CDR3 nucleotides: TGTGCCAGCAGCTCCGGACAGGGCCTTAGCAATCAGCCCCAGCATTTT.

The rearrangement uses TRBV18 and TRBJ2-5; possible D gene TRBD1, 6 bases. CDR3 length: 15 amino acids. Germline CDR1 and CDR2: KGHSH and LQKENI. The ends were cut back, 0 bases at V and 5 bases at J, with 13 bases in the middle. In DNA form, the CDR3 reads TGTGCCAGCTCACCACCTGAGGGGGTGGACGAGACCCAGTACTTC. Its translation is CASSPPEGVDETQYF. Looking up the rest from reference TRBV18 and TRBJ2-5 gives the full variable domain: NAGVMQNPRHLVRRRGQEARLRCSPMKGHSHVYWYRQLPEEGLKFMVYLQKENIIDESGMPKERFSAEFPKEGPSILRIQQVVRGDSAAYFCASSPPEGVDETQYFGPGTRLLVL.

In its sample, this clone was seen a few times. The chain couples TRBV6-5 to TRBJ2-2, with D maybe TRBD1 (6 bases). This CDR3 is built from 14 residues. Germline loops: CDR1 MNHEY, CDR2 SVGAGI. Trimming pared 8 bases from V and 6 bases from J, leaving 16 bases between. The CDR3 reads CASRELWGPGELFF. DNA for the CDR3: TGTGCCAGCCGCGAACTCTGGGGGCCCGGGGAGCTGTTTTTT.

This chain connects TRBV12-3 or TRBV12-4 to TRBJ1-5, with no clear D. This CDR3 region has 13 residues. Trimming shortened V by 3 bases and J by 2 bases, and 5 bases separated the two germline ends. CDR3 protein: CASSLFGNQPQHF. CDR3 DNA: TGTGCCAGCAGTTTGTTCGGCAATCAGCCCCAGCATTTT.

This clone was seen a handful of times. The V gene is TRBV7-8, the J gene TRBJ1-2, with a tentative D call TRBD1 (5 bases). The CDR3 is 13 residues long. Germline values: CDR1 SGHVS, CDR2 FQNEAQ. Trimming pared 2 bases from V and 4 bases from J, leaving 8 bases between. The CDR3 sequence: CASSLMGGYGYTF. DNA for the CDR3: TGTGCCAGCAGCTTAATGGGGGGCTATGGCTACACCTTC.

This clone was detected only once. The J gene is TRBJ2-2, the V gene TRBV12-3 or TRBV12-4; TRBD2 matches 7 bases. The CDR3 length is 13 residues. Unmatched junction bases numbered 9, after V lost 10 bases and J lost 7 bases. CDR3 DNA: TGTGCCACAAGTATGGGGGAGGGCGGGGAGCTGTTTTTT. Translated: CATSMGEGGELFF.

In this sample, this clone turned up a few times. The rearrangement uses TRBV2 and TRBJ2-7; 7 bases map to TRBD2. The CDR3 contains 13 residues. V was pared by 4 bases and J by 7 bases, with 7 bases of the junction left unmatched. Per germline, CDR1 SNHLY and CDR2 FYNNEI. DNA for the CDR3: TGTGCCAGCAGTGGACAGCGGGATGGGGAGCAGTACTTC. Its protein is CASSGQRDGEQYF. Full variable domain (remainder filled in from reference TRBV2 and TRBJ2-7): EPEVTQTPSHQVTQMGQEVILRCVPISNHLYFYWYRQILGQKVEFLVSFYNNEISEKSEIFDDQFSVERPDGSNFTLKIRSTKLEDSAMYFCASSGQRDGEQYFGPGTRLTVT.

The chain couples TRBV30 to TRBJ2-1; D might be TRBD2 (6 bases). The CDR3 spans 11 residues. V lost 5 bases, J lost 9 bases, and 11 bases lay in between. In germline, CDR1 is GTSNPN, CDR2 SVGIG (reference sequence). CDR3 DNA: TGTGCCTGGGGTGGGGGGACTGAGCAGTTCTTC. Translating gives CAWGGGTEQFF.

V usage is TRBV15 and J usage is TRBJ1-2; a weak D match, TRBD1 (5 bases). Germline V gene data show CDR1 as LNHNV and CDR2 as YYDKDF (reference sequence). This CDR3 contains 14 residues. V lost 5 bases, J lost 5 bases, and 15 bases lay in between. CDR3 residues: CATSPRDRFYGYTF. In nucleotides, the CDR3 is TGTGCCACCAGCCCACGTGACAGATTTTATGGCTACACCTTC.